This TCR beta chain is from a study of technical replicates of blood from several donors. Method: immunoSEQ multiplex PCR; TCRdb's copy keeps in-frame clones and lacks some. Of some 80,000 clones detected, about 95% appear once; the ten largest clones hold 0.38%. Trimming took off 0 bases at V and 6 bases at J, with 9 bases between the two ends. This CDR3 contains 13 residues. The germline V gene has CDR1 SGHKS and CDR2 YYEKEE (reference sequence). The sample holds one count of this clone. Sequenced sample: T cells isolated from PBMCs. The origin of this receptor is a human donor in good health. The genes are TRBV5-5 and TRBJ1-2; tentative D call: TRBD1 (6 bases). As DNA, the CDR3 is TGTGCCAGCAGCTTGGGGGGGCAGGATGGCTACACCTTC. Its protein is CASSLGGQDGYTF.